This T cell receptor beta chain was observed in a study of shared clonotypes between healthy human individuals. The method was immunoSEQ multiplex PCR; TCRdb's version includes in-frame clones alone and lacks a portion of them. This sample has over a million clones, with around 97% found just once. Trimming cost V 5 bases and J 0 bases, with 15 bases left between them. The CDR3 contains 16 residues. The germline V gene encodes CDR1 SGHNT and CDR2 YENEEA. Each donor was a Caucasian adult residing in Nashville, Tennessee. Sample: naive CD4+ T cells sorted from blood. Subset reported: CD45RA+ positively selected. The chain uses TRBV11-3 and TRBJ2-3; D is uncertain. The sequence derives from a man aged 30 to 39 in good health. The CDR3 nucleotides read TGTGCCAGCAGCCCCGGTAGCAGTGCTAGCACAGATACGCAGTATTTT. Translation: CASSPGSSASTDTQYF.